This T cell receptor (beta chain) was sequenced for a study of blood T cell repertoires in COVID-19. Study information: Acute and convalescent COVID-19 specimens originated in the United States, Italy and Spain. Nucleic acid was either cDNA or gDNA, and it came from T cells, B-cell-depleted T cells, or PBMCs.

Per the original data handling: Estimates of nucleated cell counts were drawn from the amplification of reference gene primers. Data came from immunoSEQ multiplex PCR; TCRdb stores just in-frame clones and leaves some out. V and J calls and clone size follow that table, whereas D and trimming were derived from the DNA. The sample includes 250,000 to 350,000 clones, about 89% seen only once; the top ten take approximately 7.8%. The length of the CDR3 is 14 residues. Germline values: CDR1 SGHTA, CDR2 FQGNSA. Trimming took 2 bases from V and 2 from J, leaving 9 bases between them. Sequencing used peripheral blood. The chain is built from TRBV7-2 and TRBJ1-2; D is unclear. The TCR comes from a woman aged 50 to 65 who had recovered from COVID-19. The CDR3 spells CASSLSPANYGYTF. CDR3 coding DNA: TGTGCCAGCAGCTTAAGCCCCGCCAACTATGGCTACACCTTC.